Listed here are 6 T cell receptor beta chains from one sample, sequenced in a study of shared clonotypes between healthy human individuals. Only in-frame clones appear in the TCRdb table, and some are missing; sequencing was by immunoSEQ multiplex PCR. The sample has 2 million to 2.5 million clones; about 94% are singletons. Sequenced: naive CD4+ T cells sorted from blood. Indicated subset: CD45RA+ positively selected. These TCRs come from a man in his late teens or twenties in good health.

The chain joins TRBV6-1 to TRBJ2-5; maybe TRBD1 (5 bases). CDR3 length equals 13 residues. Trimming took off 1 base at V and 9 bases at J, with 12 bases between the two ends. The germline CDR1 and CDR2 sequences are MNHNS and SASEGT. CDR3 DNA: TGTGCCAGCAGTGAAGGTCCCGCCAGGGCCCAGTACTTC. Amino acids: CASSEGPARAQYF.

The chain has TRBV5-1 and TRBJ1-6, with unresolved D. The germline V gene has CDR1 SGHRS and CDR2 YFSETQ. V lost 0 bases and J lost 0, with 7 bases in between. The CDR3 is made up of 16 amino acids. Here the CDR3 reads CASSLGESSYNSPLHF. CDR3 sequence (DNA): TGCGCCAGCAGCTTGGGGGAGAGCTCCTATAATTCACCCCTCCACTTT.

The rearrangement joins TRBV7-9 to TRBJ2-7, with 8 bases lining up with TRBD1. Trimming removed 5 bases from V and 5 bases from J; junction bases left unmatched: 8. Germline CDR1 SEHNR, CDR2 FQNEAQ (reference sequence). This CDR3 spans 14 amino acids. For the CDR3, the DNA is TGTGCCAGCAGCATCCGGACAGGGTGGAACGAGCAGTACTTC. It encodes CASSIRTGWNEQYF.

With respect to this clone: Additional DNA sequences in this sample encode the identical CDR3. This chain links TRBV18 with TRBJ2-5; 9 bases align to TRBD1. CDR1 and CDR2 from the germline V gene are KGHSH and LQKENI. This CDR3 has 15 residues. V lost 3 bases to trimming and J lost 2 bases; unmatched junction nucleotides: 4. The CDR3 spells CASSPGQGGQETQYF. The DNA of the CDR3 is TGTGCCAGCTCACCGGGACAGGGTGGGCAAGAGACCCAGTACTTC.

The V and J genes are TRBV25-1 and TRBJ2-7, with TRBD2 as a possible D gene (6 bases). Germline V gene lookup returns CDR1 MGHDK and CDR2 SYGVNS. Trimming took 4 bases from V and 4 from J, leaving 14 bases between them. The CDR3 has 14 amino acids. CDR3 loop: CASSGALATYEQYF. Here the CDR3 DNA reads TGTGCCAGCAGTGGAGCGCTAGCGACATACGAGCAGTACTTC.

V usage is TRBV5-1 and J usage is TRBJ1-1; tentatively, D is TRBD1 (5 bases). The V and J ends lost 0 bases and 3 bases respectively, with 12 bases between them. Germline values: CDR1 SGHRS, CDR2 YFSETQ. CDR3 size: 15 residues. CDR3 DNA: TGCGCCAGCAGCTTGGCGCCAGGGACGTACACTGAAGCTTTCTTT. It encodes CASSLAPGTYTEAFF.